This T cell receptor beta chain was sequenced for a study of preoperative IRX-2 immunotherapy in early breast cancer. Assay used: immunoSEQ multiplex PCR; TCRdb lists only in-frame clones, some missing. The table includes tens of thousands of clones, 90% detected once. Germline CDR1 and CDR2: MNHEY and SVGAGI. The CDR3 is 15 residues long. V gave up 2 bases and J gave up 6 bases, with 15 bases separating them. Treatment meaning: preoperative locoregional IRX-2 cytokine immunotherapy. This phase Ib study tested locoregional IRX-2 cytokine immunotherapy given before surgery. This chain joins TRBV6-5 and TRBJ2-3; D uncertain. This sample was taken from a patient treated with IRX-2 immunotherapy. The sequence was collected from a human donor with breast cancer. The CDR3 sequence is CASSYDRRPDDTQYF. Here the CDR3 DNA reads TGTGCCAGCAGTTACGACCGACGGCCAGACGATACGCAGTATTTT.